A single sample gave rise to the 29 T cell receptor beta chains below, sequenced in a study of radiation and T cells in renal cell carcinoma. Time point: baseline pretreatment blood. The treatment is: 15 Gy SBRT to primary tumor, nephrectomy 4 weeks later. Sequencing used immunoSEQ multiplex PCR; TCRdb keeps in-frame clones, though not all of them. This table has 150,000 or so clones, about 88% appearing once. Material: blood, obtained from a patient whose treatment included radiotherapy and nephrectomy. The receptors here all came from a woman aged 50 to 60 with renal cell carcinoma.

This chain joins TRBV7-9 and TRBJ1-1, with TRBD1 as a possible D gene (6 bases). Germline assignment: CDR1 SEHNR and CDR2 FQNEAQ (reference sequence). The CDR3 is 17 residues long. V was clipped by 5 bases and J by 3 bases, with 22 bases between them. CDR3 amino acids: CASSRGGGASGYTEAFF. In DNA, the CDR3 is TGTGCCAGCAGCCGCGGCGGGGGGGCAAGCGGGTACACTGAAGCTTTCTTT.

The V call is TRBV6-6, the J call TRBJ2-7, with TRBD1 identical over 7 bases. Trimming removed 6 bases from V and 1 base from J; junction bases left unmatched: 6. Germline V gene lookup returns CDR1 MNHNY and CDR2 SVGAGI (reference sequence). The CDR3 has 14 amino acids. CDR3 sequence reads: CASRVDRSSYEQYF. The CDR3 DNA sequence: TGTGCCAGCAGAGTGGACAGGAGTTCCTACGAGCAGTACTTC.

The gene calls are TRBV30 and TRBJ1-4, with D possibly TRBD1 on 5 matching bases. CDR1 GTSNPN and CDR2 SVGIG come from the germline V gene (reference sequence). Trimming took 2 bases from V and 8 from J, leaving 12 bases between them. The CDR3 consists of 13 residues. CDR3 bases: TGTGCCTGGAGTTTGGTGGGACGGGAAAAACTGTTTTTT. Amino acid sequence: CAWSLVGREKLFF.

The chain combines TRBV2 with TRBJ2-5; 8 bases fit TRBD2. The J segment lost 3 bases and the V segment lost 4 bases, leaving 10 bases of the junction unmatched. The CDR3 has 16 amino acids. The V gene's germline CDR1 is SNHLY and CDR2 FYNNEI. The CDR3 coding sequence is TGTGCCAGCAGTGCACCCAGCGGGGGCCCAAAAGAGACCCAGTACTTC. It encodes CASSAPSGGPKETQYF.

In this sample, this clone turned up once. The chain is built from TRBV5-1 and TRBJ1-2; a weak D match, TRBD1 (6 bases). V lost 0 bases and J lost 4, with 13 bases in between. The CDR3 contains 15 residues. Per germline, CDR1 SGHRS and CDR2 YFSETQ. DNA of the CDR3: TGCGCCAGCAGCTTGGGGGGGCAGAGGACCTATGGCTACACCTTC. Amino acids: CASSLGGQRTYGYTF.

The table lists this clone with a few counts. The V and J genes are TRBV6-1 and TRBJ2-7, with D tentatively TRBD1 or TRBD2 (5 bases each). This CDR3 has 13 amino acids. In germline, CDR1 is MNHNS, CDR2 SASEGT. Trimming pared 7 bases from V and 3 bases from J, leaving 13 bases between. CDR3 nucleotides: TGTGCCAGCACGGTGGGACCCTACTACGAGCAGTACTTC. Translation: CASTVGPYYEQYF.

The rearrangement joins TRBV7-9 to TRBJ2-5, with a possible D match to TRBD1 (5 bases). V shed 3 bases and J shed 6 bases, with 17 bases lying between them. The germline CDR1 and CDR2 sequences are SEHNR and FQNEAQ (reference sequence). The CDR3 is 15 residues long. CDR3 coding DNA: TGTGCCAGCAGCTTTCAGGGTCGGTCTCGGAAGACCCAGTACTTC. Its translation: CASSFQGRSRKTQYF.

V is TRBV4-1 and J is TRBJ2-2, with a weak D call TRBD2 (5 bases). Germline V gene lookup returns CDR1 MGHRA and CDR2 YSYEKL. The CDR3 length is 16 residues. Trimming stripped 2 bases from V and 6 bases from J, with 16 bases between. The CDR3 DNA is TGCGCCAGCAGCCAAAGGGCACCCTCGGGGTCCGGGGAGCTGTTTTTT. Protein: CASSQRAPSGSGELFF.

The gene calls are TRBV7-8 and TRBJ1-2; 7 bases are shared with TRBD1. This CDR3 has 14 amino acids. The germline CDR1 and CDR2 sequences are SGHVS and FQNEAQ. V trimming: 5 bases; J trimming: 2 bases; junction bases outside the gene matches: 5. CDR3 protein: CASSPGQPNYGYTF. As DNA, the CDR3 is TGTGCCAGCAGCCCGGGACAGCCCAACTATGGCTACACCTTC.

This chain uses TRBV6-1 with TRBJ2-1, with D unclear. Looked up from germline, CDR1 is MNHNS and CDR2 is SASEGT. Trimming cost V 3 bases and J 6 bases, with 21 bases left between them. The CDR3 is made up of 17 amino acids. The CDR3 protein is CASSEVHRGVTTNEQFF. The DNA of the CDR3 is TGTGCCAGCAGTGAGGTACATCGAGGAGTGACAACCAATGAGCAGTTCTTC.

The V and J genes are TRBV5-4 and TRBJ2-5; possible D gene TRBD1, 5 bases. In germline, CDR1 is SGHNT, CDR2 YYREEE (reference sequence). Deletions cut 0 bases from V and 0 bases from J, with 12 bases between. The CDR3 loop spans 16 amino acids. The CDR3 reads CASSLEGRAYQETQYF. DNA of the CDR3: TGTGCCAGCAGCTTGGAAGGCAGGGCGTACCAAGAGACCCAGTACTTC.

This clone was seen only once. The chain recombines TRBV10-3 with TRBJ2-2; D may be TRBD1 (6 bases). The germline V gene encodes CDR1 ENHRY and CDR2 SYGVKD. Trimming took off 10 bases at V and 0 bases at J, with 21 bases between the two ends. This CDR3 comprises 17 residues. The CDR3 DNA sequence: TGTGCCACGGCCCGCAGGGGAAATTCCCCGAACACCGGGGAGCTGTTTTTT. Encoded protein: CATARRGNSPNTGELFF.

This clone came up once. The CDR3 is CASSYRRVSMTGYGYTF. CDR3 DNA: TGTGCCAGCAGTTATCGTAGGGTTTCCATGACAGGGTATGGCTACACCTTC. The rearrangement links TRBV5-8 to TRBJ1-2; 7 positions match TRBD1. This CDR3 comprises 17 residues. Trimming at V came to 5 bases and at J to 5 bases, leaving 18 bases not matched to a gene. Per the germline V gene, CDR1 is SGHTS and CDR2 is YDEGEE.

The chain uses TRBV9 and TRBJ2-2; 9 bases are shared with TRBD1. This CDR3 is built from 15 residues. Germline V gives CDR1 SGDLS, CDR2 YYNGEE. Losses at the gene ends were 7 bases for V and 0 bases for J; bases not matched to a gene: 4. The CDR3 loop reads CASVQGASNTGELFF. In nucleotides, the CDR3 is TGTGCCAGCGTACAGGGGGCCTCGAACACCGGGGAGCTGTTTTTT.

The chain joins TRBV4-1 to TRBJ2-1, with a weak D call TRBD1 (6 bases). V was trimmed by 4 bases and J by 6 bases, leaving 16 bases between them. CDR1 and CDR2 (germline): MGHRA, YSYEKL. The CDR3 loop spans 15 amino acids. The CDR3 bases are TGCGCCAGCAGCCGGCTTGGGGACAACCCCAATGAGCAGTTCTTC. Translation: CASSRLGDNPNEQFF.

The V call is TRBV25-1, the J call TRBJ1-4; D is uncertain. Germline CDR1 MGHDK, CDR2 SYGVNS. Trimming stripped 4 bases from V and 0 bases from J, with 6 bases between. This CDR3 spans 14 amino acids. The CDR3 coding sequence is TGTGCCAGCAGTGTTCACACAACTAATGAAAAACTGTTTTTT. It encodes CASSVHTTNEKLFF.

The chain carries TRBV7-9 and TRBJ2-2; D uncertain. Trimming left V 3 bases short and J 4 bases short, with 6 bases between. CDR3 length: 13 amino acids. Per germline, CDR1 SEHNR and CDR2 FQNEAQ (reference sequence). The CDR3 spells CASSFSGTGELFF. The CDR3 DNA reads TGTGCCAGCAGCTTTTCTGGCACCGGGGAGCTGTTTTTT.

The chain uses TRBV5-4 and TRBJ1-2; weak D call: TRBD1 (5 bases). The CDR3 runs to 15 residues. Trimming removed 4 bases from V and 0 bases from J, with 13 bases in between. Germline V gene sequence: CDR1 SGHNT, CDR2 YYREEE (reference sequence). CDR3 sequence (DNA): TGTGCCAGCAGCCTGGGGGACGCAGCTAACTATGGCTACACCTTC. It specifies CASSLGDAANYGYTF.

This clone was recorded a few times. V usage is TRBV5-1 and J usage is TRBJ2-3, with D maybe TRBD1 (5 bases). V was pared by 2 bases and J by 4 bases, with 8 bases between. The CDR3 runs to 13 residues. From germline, CDR1 is SGHRS and CDR2 YFSETQ. CDR3 DNA: TGCGCCAGCAGCTTAAGGGGCCCAGATACGCAGTATTTT. Its protein product is CASSLRGPDTQYF. Using reference TRBV5-1 and TRBJ2-3 for the parts outside the CDR3, the full variable domain is KAGVTQTPRYLIKTRGQQVTLSCSPISGHRSVSWYQQTPGQGLQFLFEYFSETQRNKGNFPGRFSGRQFSNSRSEMNVSTLELGDSALYLCASSLRGPDTQYFGPGTRLTVL.

This clone was recorded only once. The V gene is TRBV19, the J gene TRBJ1-2; 8 positions match TRBD1. The CDR3 consists of 15 residues. The germline gives CDR1 LNHDA, CDR2 SQIVND (reference sequence). With 6 bases clipped from V and 6 bases from J, the junction kept 12 bases outside the gene matches. As DNA, the CDR3 is TGTGCCAGTAGAACTCCCGGACAGGGACGCAATGGCTACACCTTC. This codes for CASRTPGQGRNGYTF.

The CDR3 reads CASSSRRSSYNEQFF. The CDR3 nucleotides are TGCGCCAGCAGTTCTAGGCGGAGCTCCTACAATGAGCAGTTCTTC. The V gene is TRBV5-1, the J gene TRBJ2-1; D not certain. The CDR3 is 15 amino acids. The germline gives CDR1 SGHRS, CDR2 YFSETQ. Trimming took 5 bases from V and 0 from J, leaving 12 bases between them.

J is TRBJ1-2 and V is TRBV7-9; the match to TRBD1 covers 8 bases. Germline V lookup: CDR1 SEHNR, CDR2 FQNEAQ (reference sequence). J was trimmed by 5 bases and V by 7 bases; bases with no gene match: 6. The CDR3 runs to 13 residues. CDR3 loop: CASTGDRLYGYTF. The DNA of the CDR3 is TGTGCCAGCACCGGGGACAGGCTATATGGCTACACCTTC.

This clone was seen just once. The genes are TRBV9 and TRBJ2-1; the D gene is possibly TRBD1 (5 bases). Looked up from germline, CDR1 is SGDLS and CDR2 is YYNGEE. The CDR3 length is 15 residues. Trimming took 4 bases from V and 12 from J, leaving 23 bases between them. In DNA form, the CDR3 reads TGTGCCAGCAGCTTGGGGCAGACCTCTCCCCAGGGGCAGTTCTTC. This codes for CASSLGQTSPQGQFF. Together with reference TRBV9 and TRBJ2-1, the CDR3 gives the full variable domain: DSGVTQTPKHLITATGQRVTLRCSPRSGDLSVYWYQQSLDQGLQFLIQYYNGEERAKGNILERFSAQQFPDLHSELNLSSLELGDSALYFCASSLGQTSPQGQFFGPGTRLTVL.

The chain employs TRBV7-9 and TRBJ1-2; D call uncertain. Germline values: CDR1 SEHNR, CDR2 FQNEAQ (reference sequence). The CDR3 is 14 amino acids. Between the trimmed V and J ends, which lost 5 bases and 0 bases, there was a span of 10 bases. CDR3 nucleotide sequence: TGTGCCAGCAGCCCACCGGGAGCTAACTATGGCTACACCTTC. Its translation is CASSPPGANYGYTF.

This chain uses TRBV7-6 with TRBJ2-3, with TRBD2 identical over 7 bases. The CDR3 length is 14 residues. Germline CDR1 SGHVS, CDR2 FNYEAQ. The J segment lost 4 bases and the V segment lost 0 bases, leaving 1 base of the junction unmatched. The CDR3 DNA reads TGTGCCAGCAGCTTAGCGGGGAGGGCAGATACGCAGTATTTT. The encoded protein is CASSLAGRADTQYF.

The rearrangement uses TRBV4-3 and TRBJ1-5; D gene uncertain. Germline V gene data show CDR1 as LGHNA and CDR2 as YSLEER. The ends were cut back, 7 bases at V and 9 bases at J, with 22 bases in the middle. The CDR3 covers 15 residues. CDR3: CASTARGDTRGPQHF. DNA of the CDR3: TGCGCCAGCACCGCAAGAGGCGACACCCGAGGGCCCCAGCATTTT.

The chain uses TRBV7-6 and TRBJ2-3; D call uncertain. Germline V lookup: CDR1 SGHVS, CDR2 FNYEAQ. The CDR3 sequence is 13 residues long. The V and J ends lost 5 bases and 6 bases respectively, with 12 bases between them. DNA for the CDR3: TGTGCCAGCAGCGGGTTGTTGAGGGATACGCAGTATTTT. Translation: CASSGLLRDTQYF.

This chain joins TRBV18 and TRBJ1-5, with 8 nucleotides matching TRBD1. CDR1 and CDR2 from the germline V gene are KGHSH and LQKENI. Trimming at V came to 6 bases and at J to 6 bases, leaving 7 bases not matched to a gene. The CDR3 totals 14 residues. CDR3 in amino acids: CASSQTGDGQPQHF. CDR3 coding DNA: TGTGCCAGCTCCCAGACAGGGGACGGTCAGCCCCAGCATTTT. The variable domain in full, with the rest retrieved from reference TRBV18 and TRBJ1-5, is NAGVMQNPRHLVRRRGQEARLRCSPMKGHSHVYWYRQLPEEGLKFMVYLQKENIIDESGMPKERFSAEFPKEGPSILRIQQVVRGDSAAYFCASSQTGDGQPQHFGDGTRLSIL.

Of note for this clone: Sequence at one end of the junction differs from germline and may be a read error. The chain is built from TRBV6-4 and TRBJ1-1; possible D gene TRBD1, 6 bases. The CDR3 has 17 residues. The germline gives CDR1 MRHNA, CDR2 SNTAGT. In nucleotides, the CDR3 is TGTGCCATCAGTGAGTTCCGGGACACAGACCTGAACACTGAAGCTTTCTTT. Its protein is CAISEFRDTDLNTEAFF.